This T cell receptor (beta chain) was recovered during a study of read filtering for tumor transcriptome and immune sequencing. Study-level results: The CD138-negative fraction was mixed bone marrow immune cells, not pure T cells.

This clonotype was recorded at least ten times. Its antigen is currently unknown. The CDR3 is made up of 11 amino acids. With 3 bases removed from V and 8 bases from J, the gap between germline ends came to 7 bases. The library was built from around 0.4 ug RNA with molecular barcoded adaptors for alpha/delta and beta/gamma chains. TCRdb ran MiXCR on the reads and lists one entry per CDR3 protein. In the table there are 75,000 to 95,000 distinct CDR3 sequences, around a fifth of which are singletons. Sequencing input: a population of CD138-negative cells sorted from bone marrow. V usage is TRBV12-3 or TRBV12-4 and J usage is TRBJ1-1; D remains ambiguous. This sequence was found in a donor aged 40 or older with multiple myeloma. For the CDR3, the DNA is TGTGCCAGCAGTTTGAGAACGGAAGCTTTCTTT. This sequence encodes CASSLRTEAFF.